These 30 T cell receptor beta chains share one sample of origin, sequenced in a study of cytomegalovirus exposure and HLA in healthy donors. PCR used 60 Vbeta primers and 13 Jbeta primers. Only in-frame clones appear in the TCRdb table, and some are missing; sequencing was by immunoSEQ multiplex PCR. The sample holds under 150,000 clones, approximately 80% seen once. Sequencing input: PBMCs. The receptors come from a girl aged 2 to 9 in good health and CMV-seronegative.

The CDR3 nucleotides are TGTGCCAGCAGCTTGGACGGCTCTGGAAACACCATATATTTT. Translation gives CASSLDGSGNTIYF. The chain carries TRBV5-6 and TRBJ1-3; D is ambiguous. V was trimmed by 0 bases and J by 0 bases, leaving 4 bases between them. CDR1 and CDR2 (germline): SGHDT, YYEEEE. This CDR3 is 14 amino acids long.

This chain joins TRBV5-1 and TRBJ2-7; 7 bases fit TRBD2. Germline V CDR1 and CDR2: SGHRS, YFSETQ. CDR3 length equals 15 residues. The V and J ends lost 4 bases and 6 bases, in that order; junction bases with no gene match: 13. This CDR3 is CASSPNGLEGFEQYF. CDR3 nucleotides: TGCGCCAGCAGCCCGAATGGACTAGAGGGTTTCGAGCAGTACTTC.

The V gene is TRBV27, the J gene TRBJ2-7, with TRBD1 matching over 7 bases. With V trimmed by 6 bases and J by 3 bases, 11 bases remained unmatched. Germline CDR1 MNHEY, CDR2 SMNVEV (reference sequence). The CDR3 consists of 15 residues. CDR3 in amino acids: CASSAIDRVNYEQYF. The CDR3 DNA sequence: TGTGCCAGCAGCGCAATAGACAGGGTCAACTACGAGCAGTACTTC.

This chain links TRBV27 with TRBJ2-3; D remains unclear. The CDR3 extends over 13 amino acids. V was shortened by 5 bases and J by 2 bases, with 8 bases between the two germline ends. The germline V gene encodes CDR1 MNHEY and CDR2 SMNVEV (reference sequence). For the CDR3, the DNA is TGTGCCAGCAGTCCAGGATTCACAGATACGCAGTATTTT. Its protein product is CASSPGFTDTQYF.

J is TRBJ2-7 and V is TRBV5-4; TRBD2 is a possible D gene (6 bases). Germline V gene data show CDR1 as SGHNT and CDR2 as YYREEE (reference sequence). The CDR3 totals 14 residues. The V and J ends lost 0 bases and 5 bases respectively, with 12 bases between them. The CDR3 here is CASSLVSSAHEQYF. The CDR3 nucleotides are TGTGCCAGCAGCTTGGTCTCTAGCGCTCACGAGCAGTACTTC.

The chain links TRBV11-2 to TRBJ2-1, with D tentatively TRBD2 (5 bases). Trimming shortened V by 0 bases and J by 4 bases, and 13 bases separated the two germline ends. Germline CDR1 and CDR2: SGHAT and FQNNGV. This CDR3 contains 16 residues. CDR3 in DNA: TGTGCCAGCAGCTTAGATCCGGGAAAGTCTTACAATGAGCAGTTCTTC. It translates to CASSLDPGKSYNEQFF.

The rearrangement joins TRBV28 to TRBJ2-7, with 8 bases fitting TRBD1. With 4 bases clipped from V and 7 bases from J, the junction kept 12 bases outside the gene matches. The CDR3 consists of 15 residues. Germline V gene sequence: CDR1 MDHEN, CDR2 SYDVKM. The CDR3 region has the DNA TGTGCCAGCAGTTCACCCGGGACAGGACTAAGGGAGCAGTACTTC. Its protein product is CASSSPGTGLREQYF.

The V gene is TRBV7-2, the J gene TRBJ2-5, with 9 bases identical to TRBD2. The V segment lost 1 base and the J segment 1 base; nucleotides outside the gene matches: 10. This CDR3 has 18 residues. Germline CDR1 reads SGHTA; CDR2 reads FQGNSA. Written as DNA, the CDR3 is TGTGCCAGCAGCTTAGGGGCGGGGGGGCCCAGTGGCCAAGAGACCCAGTACTTC. It is translated as CASSLGAGGPSGQETQYF.

The rearrangement links TRBV7-2 to TRBJ2-2; possible D gene TRBD1, 5 bases. Germline V gene lookup returns CDR1 SGHTA and CDR2 FQGNSA. The CDR3 totals 15 residues. The ends were cut back, 0 bases at V and 4 bases at J, with 9 bases in the middle. The CDR3 nucleotides are TGTGCCAGCAGCTTAGCGGTGGGGCGCACCGGGGAGCTGTTTTTT. This encodes CASSLAVGRTGELFF.

The chain couples TRBV28 to TRBJ2-6; maybe TRBD2 (7 bases). Germline CDR1 is MDHEN and CDR2 is SYDVKM. The CDR3 has 19 amino acids. With 6 bases removed from V and 0 bases from J, the gap between germline ends came to 21 bases. The CDR3 sequence: CASRGGGRGFPSGANVLTF. CDR3 in DNA: TGTGCCAGCAGGGGAGGGGGTCGGGGCTTCCCCTCTGGGGCCAACGTCCTGACTTTC.

The chain recombines TRBV28 with TRBJ2-1, with TRBD1 matching over 8 bases. Germline V CDR1 and CDR2: MDHEN, SYDVKM. V gave up 7 bases and J gave up 6 bases; unmatched junction bases: 8. The CDR3 extends over 14 amino acids. This chain's CDR3 is CASTTGTGSNEQFF. CDR3 nucleotide sequence: TGTGCCAGCACGACTGGGACAGGCTCCAATGAGCAGTTCTTC.

The chain is built from TRBV5-1 and TRBJ2-7; 11 bases are a match to TRBD2. This CDR3 is built from 16 residues. The V and J ends lost 1 base and 4 bases, in that order; junction bases with no gene match: 7. The germline CDR1 and CDR2 sequences are SGHRS and YFSETQ. CDR3 nucleotides: TGCGCCAGCAGCTTGTTAGGTACTAGCGGGGGTTACGAGCAGTACTTC. Its protein is CASSLLGTSGGYEQYF.

DNA of the CDR3: TGTGCCAGCAGTTTCTTGAATGGGGGCTACTTTTTT. This encodes CASSFLNGGYFF. The J gene is TRBJ1-4, the V gene TRBV28, with a weak D call TRBD1 (6 bases). Germline CDR1 is MDHEN and CDR2 is SYDVKM. Deletions cut 3 bases from V and 17 bases from J, with 16 bases between. The CDR3 contains 12 residues.

The rearrangement links TRBV4-2 to TRBJ2-5; 7 nucleotides agree with TRBD2. This CDR3 has 13 amino acids. Per the germline V gene, CDR1 is LGHNA and CDR2 is YNFKEQ. V shed 6 bases and J 3 bases; nucleotides not matched to a gene: 4. CDR3 in amino acids: CASRPGLKETQYF. CDR3 DNA: TGTGCCAGCAGACCGGGACTAAAAGAGACCCAGTACTTC.

J is TRBJ2-4 and V is TRBV5-1; D is uncertain. Germline assignment: CDR1 SGHRS and CDR2 YFSETQ. The CDR3 spans 18 residues. Trimming removed 4 bases at V and 1 base at J, with 21 bases between. The DNA for the CDR3 is TGCGCCAGCAGCCACTCGCGGCTAACCTTCTTCGCCAAAAACATTCAGTACTTC. Protein sequence: CASSHSRLTFFAKNIQYF.

This chain uses TRBV7-9 with TRBJ1-1, with TRBD1 matching 7 bases. Trimming took 4 bases from V and 4 from J; bases not matched to a gene: 6. This CDR3 has 14 residues. Germline V gives CDR1 SEHNR, CDR2 FQNEAQ (reference sequence). CDR3 sequence reads: CASSYEGALTEAFF. The DNA of the CDR3 is TGTGCCAGCAGCTACGAGGGGGCTCTCACTGAAGCTTTCTTT. Looking up the rest from reference TRBV7-9 and TRBJ1-1 gives the full variable domain: DTGVSQNPRHKITKRGQNVTFRCDPISEHNRLYWYRQTLGQGPEFLTYFQNEAQLEKSRLLSDRFSAERPKGSFSTLEIQRTEQGDSAMYLCASSYEGALTEAFFGQGTRLTVV.

The J gene is TRBJ1-2, the V gene TRBV4-1; D unresolved. CDR3 length: 14 residues. Looked up from germline, CDR1 is MGHRA and CDR2 is YSYEKL. Trimming took 3 bases from V and 2 from J, leaving 10 bases between them. Here the CDR3 DNA reads TGCGCCAGCAGCCAGACTGATCCAAACTATGGCTACACCTTC. Translation gives CASSQTDPNYGYTF.

CDR3 protein: CSVDPDSYNEQFF. The CDR3 DNA reads TGCAGCGTCGACCCGGACAGCTACAATGAGCAGTTCTTC. The genes are TRBV29-1 and TRBJ2-1; the D gene is possibly TRBD1 (6 bases). This CDR3 comprises 13 residues. The germline gives CDR1 SQVTM, CDR2 ANQGSEA. V was clipped by 6 bases and J by 3 bases, with 12 bases between them.

J is TRBJ2-7 and V is TRBV15; 10 bases line up with TRBD2. J lost 4 bases, V lost 3 bases, and 9 bases had no gene match. The CDR3 is 16 amino acids. Germline V gene sequence: CDR1 LNHNV, CDR2 YYDKDF (reference sequence). DNA for the CDR3: TGTGCCACCAGCAGGACTAGCGGGCCCGGGGTTTACGAGCAGTACTTC. Translation: CATSRTSGPGVYEQYF.

This chain uses TRBV28 with TRBJ1-5, with D unclear. V was pared by 6 bases and J by 1 base, with 10 bases between. The CDR3 covers 14 residues. In germline, CDR1 is MDHEN, CDR2 SYDVKM. Here the CDR3 reads CASRTLRSNQPQHF. CDR3 sequence (DNA): TGTGCCAGCAGAACCTTACGGAGCAATCAGCCCCAGCATTTT.

The gene calls are TRBV28 and TRBJ1-5; the match to TRBD1 covers 11 bases. V lost 7 bases and J lost 0; bases outside the gene matches: 14. Germline lookup yields CDR1 MDHEN and CDR2 SYDVKM. This CDR3 is built from 19 residues. CDR3 nucleotide sequence: TGTGCCAGCACGAATCCCGGGGACAGGGGGTCGTATAGCAATCAGCCCCAGCATTTT. This gives the protein CASTNPGDRGSYSNQPQHF. Looking up the rest from reference TRBV28 and TRBJ1-5 gives the full variable domain: DVKVTQSSRYLVKRTGEKVFLECVQDMDHENMFWYRQDPGLGLRLIYFSYDVKMKEKGDIPEGYSVSREKKERFSLILESASTNQTSMYLCASTNPGDRGSYSNQPQHFGDGTRLSIL.

This sequence joins TRBV19 and TRBJ1-5; no clear D gene. V was shortened by 0 bases and J by 3 bases, with 6 bases between the two germline ends. From germline, CDR1 is LNHDA and CDR2 SQIVND (reference sequence). The CDR3 spans 14 residues. CDR3 in amino acids: CASSIDEVNQPQHF. The DNA for the CDR3 is TGTGCCAGTAGTATAGACGAGGTCAATCAGCCCCAGCATTTT.

The V call is TRBV6-5, the J call TRBJ1-2; 8 bases match TRBD1. The V gene's germline CDR1 is MNHEY and CDR2 SVGAGI. This CDR3 spans 12 amino acids. Trimming removed 5 bases from V and 8 bases from J; junction bases left unmatched: 4. CDR3 amino acids: CASSRGTGGYTF. The DNA of the CDR3 is TGTGCCAGCAGTCGCGGGACAGGAGGCTACACCTTC.

V and J are TRBV9 and TRBJ1-1; D not certain. This CDR3 is 16 amino acids long. Germline V gene data show CDR1 as SGDLS and CDR2 as YYNGEE. Trimming took off 4 bases at V and 0 bases at J, with 16 bases between the two ends. CDR3 nucleotide sequence: TGTGCCAGCAGCCTAGGAAAGCAGGCTATGAACACTGAAGCTTTCTTT. This sequence encodes CASSLGKQAMNTEAFF.

The chain joins TRBV5-1 to TRBJ2-2, with TRBD1 matching 8 bases. There are 16 residues in the CDR3. V was pared by 3 bases and J by 5 bases, with 9 bases of the junction left unmatched. The germline V gene encodes CDR1 SGHRS and CDR2 YFSETQ. CDR3 sequence (DNA): TGCGCCAGCAGCTCCGGGACAGGCCTATCGACCGGGGAGCTGTTTTTT. Protein sequence: CASSSGTGLSTGELFF.

The chain carries TRBV7-3 and TRBJ2-1; 10 nucleotides agree with TRBD1. The junction had 11 bases not matched to a gene; V was cut back by 3 bases and J by 9 bases. Germline V gene sequence: CDR1 SGHTA, CDR2 FQGTGA. The CDR3 runs 16 residues. CDR3 residues: CASSLGPGQGSLEQFF. Here the CDR3 DNA reads TGTGCCAGCAGCTTGGGGCCGGGACAGGGGTCCCTTGAGCAGTTCTTC.

J is TRBJ1-6 and V is TRBV27, with D tentatively TRBD1 (5 bases). The CDR3 runs 17 residues. Per germline, CDR1 MNHEY and CDR2 SMNVEV (reference sequence). The ends were cut back, 2 bases at V and 6 bases at J, with 17 bases in the middle. CDR3: CASSLSRGWGSNSPLHF. The CDR3 nucleotides are TGTGCCAGCAGTTTAAGCAGAGGTTGGGGCAGTAATTCACCCCTCCACTTT.

The J gene is TRBJ2-5, the V gene TRBV19, with D unclear. V gave up 5 bases and J gave up 1 base, with 8 bases separating them. CDR3 length equals 13 residues. Germline assignment: CDR1 LNHDA and CDR2 SQIVND (reference sequence). This CDR3 is CASSDNSQETQYF. CDR3 nucleotides: TGTGCCAGTAGTGACAATAGCCAAGAGACCCAGTACTTC. Based on the CDR3 plus reference TRBV19 and TRBJ2-5, the full variable domain is DGGITQSPKYLFRKEGQNVTLSCEQNLNHDAMYWYRQDPGQGLRLIYYSQIVNDFQKGDIAEGYSVSREKKESFPLTVTSAQKNPTAFYLCASSDNSQETQYFGPGTRLLVL.

The gene calls are TRBV7-9 and TRBJ2-2, with TRBD2 identical over 8 bases. CDR1 and CDR2 from the germline V gene are SEHNR and FQNEAQ (reference sequence). J lost 2 bases, V lost 1 base, and 12 bases had no gene match. The CDR3 contains 19 residues. The DNA of the CDR3 is TGTGCCAGCAGCTTAGTTTTGACTAGCGAGGCCTACAACACCGGGGAGCTGTTTTTT. The encoded protein is CASSLVLTSEAYNTGELFF.

This clone was seen only a few times. The chain carries TRBV28 and TRBJ1-3, with a tentative D call TRBD1 (6 bases). The CDR3 runs 16 residues. V dropped 5 bases and J dropped 2 bases, with 16 bases sitting between them. The V gene's germline CDR1 is MDHEN and CDR2 SYDVKM. The CDR3 is CASSSAVKGAGNTIYF. As DNA, the CDR3 is TGTGCCAGCAGTAGCGCGGTTAAGGGGGCTGGAAACACCATATATTTT.